Listed below are T cell receptor beta chains from one sample, sequenced in a study of T cells after yellow fever vaccination. TCRdb re-derived calls from the 5' RACE reads in MiXCR, one entry per CDR3 protein. The repertoire consists of some 100,000 distinct CDR3 sequences, with almost 9% occurring once and the leading ten covering roughly 15%. The source material was CD8+ T cells not binding an NS4B(214-222) dextramer, sorted from PBMCs, sampled around 16 days after the first yellow fever vaccination. The receptors here all came from a man aged 18 to 30 who received the YFV17D yellow fever vaccine. Each CDR3 is given with its conserved first and last residue. The D gene is left open where the match is weak. Clone size is not always given. Where it is, it says once, few, many or a class for expanded clones.

d_gene	v_gene	abundance	j_gene	CDR3aa	CDR3nt
-	TRBV6-1	few	TRBJ1-2	CASSSGRGGYGYTF	TGTGCCAGCAGCTCTGGACGTGGGGGCTATGGCTACACCTTC
-	TRBV30	few	TRBJ2-3	CAWSLGLGDSDTQYF	TGTGCCTGGAGTCTAGGGCTCGGGGATTCAGATACGCAGTATTTT
TRBD2	TRBV4-2	-	TRBJ2-5	CASIQEGLAGGLEETQYF	TGTGCCAGCATCCAAGAGGGTCTAGCGGGGGGGCTAGAAGAGACCCAGTACTTC
-	TRBV6-5	-	TRBJ2-7	CASSYSGESSYEQYF	TGTGCCAGCAGTTACTCGGGGGAGTCCTCCTACGAGCAGTACTTC
-	TRBV24-1	-	TRBJ1-1	CATSDGRENTEAFF	TGTGCCACCAGTGATGGCCGGGAGAACACTGAAGCTTTCTTT
-	TRBV29-1	many	TRBJ2-2	CSVGNTGELFF	TGCAGCGTTGGGAACACCGGGGAGCTGTTTTTT
-	TRBV19	-	TRBJ1-2	CASNGGYGYTF	TGTGCCAGTAACGGAGGCTATGGCTACACCTTC
TRBD2	TRBV23-1	few	TRBJ2-4	CASSHRTSGGIREGNIQYF	TGCGCCAGCAGTCATCGGACTAGCGGGGGCATACGAGAGGGAAACATTCAGTACTTC
TRBD1	TRBV6-5	-	TRBJ1-6	CASSYRMAGQGNSPLHF	TGTGCCAGCAGTTACCGCATGGCGGGACAGGGTAATTCACCCCTCCACTTT
TRBD2	TRBV4-3	-	TRBJ2-3	CASSQFGGAGDTQYF	TGCGCCAGCAGCCAGTTCGGGGGGGCCGGTGATACGCAGTATTTT
-	TRBV4-1	few	TRBJ1-2	CASSHLGVMDGYTF	TGCGCCAGCAGCCATCTGGGGGTCATGGATGGCTACACCTTC
TRBD1	TRBV12-3/TRBV12-4	many	TRBJ2-1	CATQTGGVTNEQFF	TGTGCCACCCAGACAGGGGGAGTAACGAATGAGCAGTTCTTC
TRBD1	TRBV11-2	few	TRBJ2-7	CASSLVVTGGGYEQYF	TGTGCCAGCAGCTTAGTGGTCACAGGGGGCGGCTACGAGCAGTACTTC
-	TRBV11-2	many	TRBJ2-1	CASSWGVEQFF	TGTGCCAGCAGCTGGGGAGTTGAGCAGTTCTTC
-	TRBV7-3	many	TRBJ2-2	CASSPFGKENTGELFF	TGTGCCAGCAGCCCATTCGGCAAAGAGAACACCGGGGAGCTGTTTTTT
-	TRBV7-9	few	TRBJ2-5	CASSPSPPGARETQYF	TGTGCCAGCAGCCCAAGCCCCCCGGGGGCACGAGAGACCCAGTACTTC
TRBD2	TRBV4-3	few	TRBJ2-1	CASSQDGSGGYNEQFF	TGCGCCAGCAGCCAAGATGGGAGCGGGGGGTACAATGAGCAGTTCTTC
TRBD1	TRBV11-2	many	TRBJ1-1	CASSLGEGGGTEAFF	TGTGCCAGCAGCTTAGGGGAAGGGGGCGGCACTGAAGCTTTCTTT
-	TRBV12-3/TRBV12-4	-	TRBJ1-2	CASSLLGGYTF	TGTGCCAGCAGCCTTCTTGGGGGCTACACCTTC